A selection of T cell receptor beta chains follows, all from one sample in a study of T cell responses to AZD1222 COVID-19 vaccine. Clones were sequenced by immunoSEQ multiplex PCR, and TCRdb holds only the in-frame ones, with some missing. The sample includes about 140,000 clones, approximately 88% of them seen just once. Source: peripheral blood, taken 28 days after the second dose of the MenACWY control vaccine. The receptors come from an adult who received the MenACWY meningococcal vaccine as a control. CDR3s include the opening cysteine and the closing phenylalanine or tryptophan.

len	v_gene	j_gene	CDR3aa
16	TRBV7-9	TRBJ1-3	CASSLAVGHSGNTIYF
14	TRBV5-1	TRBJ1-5	CASSLEAGGQPQHF
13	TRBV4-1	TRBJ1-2	CASSQDQGYGYTF
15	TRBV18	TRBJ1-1	CASSPRELLNTEAFF
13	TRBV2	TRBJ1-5	CASSEGTVRPQHF
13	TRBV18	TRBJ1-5	CATSGQLNQPQHF
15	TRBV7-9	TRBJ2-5	CASSFLGLAEGSQYF
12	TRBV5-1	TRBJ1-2	CASSPPGEGYTF
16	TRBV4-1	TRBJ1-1	CASSKTGTVVNTEAFF
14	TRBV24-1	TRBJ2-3	CATSDGVRTDTQYF
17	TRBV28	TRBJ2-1	CASRSPQGAGPHNEQFF
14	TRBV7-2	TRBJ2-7	CASRTTATPYEQYF
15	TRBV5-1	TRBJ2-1	CASSPGTTIHNEQFF
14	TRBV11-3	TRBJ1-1	CASSSRTGETEAFF
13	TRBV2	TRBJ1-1	CASSFTVNTEAFF
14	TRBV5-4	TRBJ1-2	CASSPGTGRMGYTF
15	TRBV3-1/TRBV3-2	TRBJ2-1	CASSVSGRQYNEQFF
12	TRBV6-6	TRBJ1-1	CALGPSRTEAFF
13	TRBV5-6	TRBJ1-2	CASSLGRFYGYTF
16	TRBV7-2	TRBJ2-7	CASSPGWREGSYEQYF
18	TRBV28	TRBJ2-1	CASSSGLAGTISYNEQFF
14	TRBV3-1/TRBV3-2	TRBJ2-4	CASSQGSDGSIQYF
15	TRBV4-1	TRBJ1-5	CASSHGRGLSQPQHF
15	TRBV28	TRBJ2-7	CASSLLASGSNEQYF
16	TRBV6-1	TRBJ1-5	CASSAEQNLSNQPQHF
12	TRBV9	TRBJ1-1	CASTDVGTEAFF
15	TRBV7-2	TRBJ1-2	CASSLGTAANYGYTF
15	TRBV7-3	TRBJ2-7	CASSFLSGRIDEQYF
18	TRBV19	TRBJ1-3	CASTTGGLAQGSGNTIYF
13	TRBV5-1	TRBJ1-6	CASSGTGNSPLHF
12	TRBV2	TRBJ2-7	CASISGANEQYF
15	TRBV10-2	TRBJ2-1	CASSRGLGSYNEQFF
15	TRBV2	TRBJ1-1	CASRVIEGIGTEAFF
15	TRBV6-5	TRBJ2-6	CASSPTGAGANVLTF
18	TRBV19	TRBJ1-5	CASRPSPTQVSRDQPQHF
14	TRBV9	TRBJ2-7	CASSVDYSPYEQYF
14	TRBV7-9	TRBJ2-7	CASSRPPGPYEQYF
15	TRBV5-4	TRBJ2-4	CASSPGQGPKNIQYF
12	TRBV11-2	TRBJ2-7	CASSSLGYEQYF
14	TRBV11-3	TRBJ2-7	CASSLRQGFYEQYF
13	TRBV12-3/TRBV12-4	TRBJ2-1	CASSFGQGNEQFF
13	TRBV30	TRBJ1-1	CAWTGGAGTEAFF
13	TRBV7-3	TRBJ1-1	CASSYTANTEAFF
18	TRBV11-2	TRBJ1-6	CASSPPQRDRVRNSPLHF
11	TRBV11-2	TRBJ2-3	CASSTGDTQYF
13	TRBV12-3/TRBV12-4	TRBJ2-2	CASSPEGFGELFF
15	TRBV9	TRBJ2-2	CASSVYLQNTGELFF
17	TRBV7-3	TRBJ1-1	CASSLNGGLGKNTEAFF
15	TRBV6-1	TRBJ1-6	CASSEGSVYNSPLHF
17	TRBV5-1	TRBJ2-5	CASSLTPRGVFQETQYF